Presented here are 30 T cell receptor beta chains from one specimen sequenced in a study of T cell changes during pregnancy in multiple sclerosis. TCRdb's table, derived via immunoSEQ multiplex PCR, lists solely in-frame clones and lacks some. This table holds over 30,000 clones, 91% found once. Sequencing used CD8+ T cells from peripheral blood mononuclear cells, obtained in the second trimester of pregnancy. The receptors were gathered from a female donor in good health, enrolled as a control in a pregnancy study.

The J gene is TRBJ2-3, the V gene TRBV19, with D possibly matching TRBD1 (8 bases). Germline assignment: CDR1 LNHDA and CDR2 SQIVND (reference sequence). V was cut by 11 bases and J by 2 bases, with 17 bases left in between. The CDR3 covers 14 residues. In DNA form, the CDR3 reads TGTGCCGCAACAGGGGGGGATGACACAGATACGCAGTATTTT. Its protein is CAATGGDDTDTQYF. Complete variable domain (other parts from reference TRBV19 and TRBJ2-3): DGGITQSPKYLFRKEGQNVTLSCEQNLNHDAMYWYRQDPGQGLRLIYYSQIVNDFQKGDIAEGYSVSREKKESFPLTVTSAQKNPTAFYLCAATGGDDTDTQYFGPGTRLTVL.

This chain uses TRBV9 with TRBJ2-7; 8 positions agree with TRBD2. The CDR3 has 15 amino acids. CDR1 is SGDLS and CDR2 is YYNGEE in the germline V gene. The V segment lost 0 bases and the J segment 1 base; nucleotides outside the gene matches: 3. The CDR3 sequence is CASSVAGTSSYEQYF. The CDR3 DNA reads as TGTGCCAGCAGCGTAGCTGGGACTAGTTCCTACGAGCAGTACTTC.

V and J are TRBV5-1 and TRBJ1-2; 12 nucleotides match TRBD1. V gave up 7 bases and J gave up 6 bases; unmatched junction bases: 7. CDR1 and CDR2 (germline): SGHRS, YFSETQ. This CDR3 has 14 amino acids. DNA for the CDR3: TGCGCCAGCTATGGGACAGGGGGCTTTGATGGCTACACCTTC. Protein product: CASYGTGGFDGYTF.

CDR3 sequence (DNA): TGTGCCAGTAGTTTCCTCGAGGTGGCGGCGAGCACAGATACGCAGTATTTT. Translating it yields CASSFLEVAASTDTQYF. The gene calls are TRBV19 and TRBJ2-3, with D hard to call. Germline-derived CDR1 and CDR2 are LNHDA and SQIVND (reference sequence). Trimming shortened V by 5 bases and J by 0 bases, and 18 bases separated the two germline ends. This CDR3 comprises 17 residues. Variable domain in full (rest from reference TRBV19 and TRBJ2-3): DGGITQSPKYLFRKEGQNVTLSCEQNLNHDAMYWYRQDPGQGLRLIYYSQIVNDFQKGDIAEGYSVSREKKESFPLTVTSAQKNPTAFYLCASSFLEVAASTDTQYFGPGTRLTVL.

CDR3 loop: CASSQDGAGEASGYTF. The CDR3, as DNA: TGTGCCAGCAGCCAAGATGGGGCAGGCGAGGCGTCCGGCTACACCTTC. The chain is built from TRBV4-2 and TRBJ1-2; tentatively, D is TRBD1 (5 bases). V shed 0 bases and J shed 8 bases, with 19 bases lying between them. Germline assignment: CDR1 LGHNA and CDR2 YNFKEQ. The CDR3 loop spans 16 amino acids.

This chain connects TRBV5-5 to TRBJ2-7; D perhaps matches TRBD1 (6 bases). V lost 2 bases and J 3 bases, leaving 18 bases between the germline ends. CDR1 and CDR2 (germline): SGHKS, YYEKEE (reference sequence). The CDR3 runs to 16 residues. CDR3 bases: TGTGCCAGCAGCTTTGATGAGGGGATGACAGGCTACGAGCAGTACTTC. Amino acids: CASSFDEGMTGYEQYF.

The genes are TRBV9 and TRBJ2-2; tentative D call: TRBD1 (5 bases). The CDR3 has 16 residues. The germline V gene has CDR1 SGDLS and CDR2 YYNGEE. Trimming pared 0 bases from V and 7 bases from J, leaving 16 bases between. The CDR3 coding sequence is TGTGCCAGCAGCGTAGCGGTCAGGGAAGTGGTCGGGGAGCTGTTTTTT. It encodes CASSVAVREVVGELFF.

CDR3 loop: CASSQSSGGANYGYTF. The CDR3 DNA follows: TGTGCCAGCAGCCAATCTTCAGGGGGAGCTAACTATGGCTACACCTTC. The chain has TRBV16 and TRBJ1-2, with 7 bases that match TRBD1. V lost 0 bases, J lost 0 bases, and 4 bases stayed unmatched. This CDR3 comprises 16 residues. Germline V gene lookup returns CDR1 KGHSY and CDR2 FQNENV.

The chain joins TRBV6-1 to TRBJ2-1; the match to TRBD1 covers 7 bases. The V gene's germline CDR1 is MNHNS and CDR2 SASEGT. After removal of 2 bases from V and 8 bases from J, the junction contained 12 bases not matched to a gene. The CDR3 runs 16 residues. The CDR3 sequence is CASSEPDRPPLDEQFF. The CDR3 nucleotides read TGTGCCAGCAGTGAACCGGACAGGCCGCCTCTGGATGAGCAGTTCTTC.

The chain carries TRBV7-8 and TRBJ2-1, with 13 nucleotides matching TRBD2. With V trimmed by 5 bases and J by 0 bases, 4 bases remained unmatched. The CDR3 has 17 residues. CDR1 and CDR2 (germline): SGHVS, FQNEAQ. CDR3 bases: TGTGCCAGCAGCCCCGGACTAGCGGGGGACTCCTACAATGAGCAGTTCTTC. Its protein product is CASSPGLAGDSYNEQFF.

The chain carries TRBV5-4 and TRBJ2-7; TRBD2 aligns across 7 bases. Germline V gene sequence: CDR1 SGHNT, CDR2 YYREEE (reference sequence). CDR3 length: 14 residues. The junction had 5 bases not matched to a gene; V was cut back by 2 bases and J by 3 bases. The CDR3 DNA sequence: TGTGCCAGCAGCTTCGGCCTAGCGGACTACGAGCAGTACTTC. This codes for CASSFGLADYEQYF. Based on the CDR3 plus reference TRBV5-4 and TRBJ2-7, the full variable domain is ETGVTQSPTHLIKTRGQQVTLRCSSQSGHNTVSWYQQALGQGPQFIFQYYREEENGRGNFPPRFSGLQFPNYSSELNVNALELDDSALYLCASSFGLADYEQYFGPGTRLTVT.

The chain has TRBV5-4 and TRBJ2-2; weak D call: TRBD2 (6 bases). V lost 4 bases to trimming and J lost 3 bases, with 13 bases between them. The CDR3 is 15 amino acids. CDR1 and CDR2 from the germline V gene are SGHNT and YYREEE (reference sequence). This CDR3 reads CASSGGEADTGELFF. CDR3 DNA: TGTGCCAGCAGCGGTGGGGAGGCGGACACCGGGGAGCTGTTTTTT.

The V call is TRBV6-1, the J call TRBJ1-6; possibly TRBD1 for D (5 bases). CDR3 length equals 15 residues. Germline CDR1 and CDR2: MNHNS and SASEGT. Trimming shortened V by 2 bases and J by 7 bases, and 12 bases separated the two germline ends. CDR3 nucleotide sequence: TGTGCCAGCAGTGAATCCAGGGTACAGAATTCACCCCTCCACTTT. Translating it yields CASSESRVQNSPLHF.

The genes are TRBV4-1 and TRBJ2-1, with D maybe TRBD2 (6 bases). Germline V gene lookup returns CDR1 MGHRA and CDR2 YSYEKL. This CDR3 has 13 amino acids. Trimming stripped 1 base from V and 8 bases from J, with 9 bases between. In DNA form, the CDR3 reads TGCGCCAGCAGCCAAGTCGGGAGCGATGAGCAGTTCTTC. Its translation: CASSQVGSDEQFF.

V usage is TRBV6-5 and J usage is TRBJ2-5; perhaps TRBD1 as D (6 bases). CDR1 is MNHEY, CDR2 SVGAGI, per germline. The CDR3 spans 14 residues. The V gene lost 6 bases and the J gene lost 1 base, with 12 bases spanning the gap. The CDR3 spells CASRTGFLQETQYF. In nucleotides, the CDR3 is TGTGCCAGCAGGACAGGTTTCCTCCAAGAGACCCAGTACTTC.

This clone was counted once. The chain is built from TRBV7-9 and TRBJ2-3; D possibly corresponds to TRBD2 (5 bases). CDR1 is SEHNR and CDR2 is FQNEAQ in the germline V gene (reference sequence). This CDR3 spans 13 amino acids. V gave up 10 bases and J gave up 3 bases, with 14 bases separating them. CDR3 amino acids: CAINARDTDTQYF. CDR3 nucleotides: TGTGCCATAAATGCCCGGGATACAGATACGCAGTATTTT. Full variable domain (rest looked up from reference TRBV7-9 and TRBJ2-3): DTGVSQNPRHKITKRGQNVTFRCDPISEHNRLYWYRQTLGQGPEFLTYFQNEAQLEKSRLLSDRFSAERPKGSFSTLEIQRTEQGDSAMYLCAINARDTDTQYFGPGTRLTVL.

The rearrangement uses TRBV9 and TRBJ2-7; 8 nucleotides line up with TRBD1. Germline values: CDR1 SGDLS, CDR2 YYNGEE. The CDR3 totals 14 residues. Trimming at V came to 4 bases and at J to 2 bases, leaving 5 bases not matched to a gene. The CDR3 DNA follows: TGTGCCAGCAGCCTCGGACAGGGCCCCTACGAGCAGTACTTC. This sequence encodes CASSLGQGPYEQYF.

The chain links TRBV28 to TRBJ1-1; 7 positions agree with TRBD1. With V trimmed by 7 bases and J by 5 bases, 7 bases remained unmatched. This CDR3 spans 13 amino acids. Germline lookup yields CDR1 MDHEN and CDR2 SYDVKM. The CDR3 spells CASTEGARTEAFF. The CDR3 DNA reads as TGTGCCAGCACCGAGGGGGCTCGAACTGAAGCTTTCTTT.

CDR3 protein: CASSLVEAAYEQYF. CDR3 in DNA: TGTGCCAGCAGCTTAGTCGAGGCGGCCTACGAGCAGTACTTC. The gene calls are TRBV11-2 and TRBJ2-7, with D unclear. The CDR3 loop spans 14 amino acids. Trimming pared 1 base from V and 2 bases from J, leaving 9 bases between. Germline CDR1 reads SGHAT; CDR2 reads FQNNGV.

The CDR3 sequence is CASSQKDRGVNTGELFF. CDR3 DNA sequence: TGTGCCAGCAGCCAAAAAGACCGGGGGGTCAACACCGGGGAGCTGTTTTTT. The chain combines TRBV14 with TRBJ2-2; 7 positions match TRBD2. This CDR3 has 17 amino acids. V lost 2 bases, J lost 2 bases, and 8 bases stayed unmatched. Germline values: CDR1 SGHDN, CDR2 FVKESK.

The chain joins TRBV4-1 to TRBJ2-3, with D perhaps matching TRBD2 (5 bases). The CDR3 covers 15 residues. The V gene's germline CDR1 is MGHRA and CDR2 YSYEKL. Trimming left V 8 bases short and J 3 bases short, with 18 bases between. DNA for the CDR3: TGCGCCAGCTCGCTGACCGGGCTAGCTACAGATACGCAGTATTTT. Encoded protein: CASSLTGLATDTQYF.

V usage is TRBV2 and J usage is TRBJ2-4; 7 bases are a match to TRBD1. The CDR3 sequence is 12 residues long. V dropped 7 bases and J dropped 7; count of bases not matched to a gene: 4. CDR1 SNHLY and CDR2 FYNNEI come from the germline V gene. Here the CDR3 reads CASNTGQNIQYF. CDR3 nucleotides: TGTGCCAGCAACACGGGACAGAACATTCAGTACTTC.

J is TRBJ2-1 and V is TRBV29-1, with TRBD2 matching 10 bases. Germline loops: CDR1 SQVTM, CDR2 ANQGSEA. This CDR3 has 14 residues. Trimming at V came to 3 bases and at J to 7 bases, leaving 6 bases not matched to a gene. The CDR3 DNA sequence: TGCAGCGTTGATAGCGGGGGGACGAGGAATGAGCAGTTCTTC. It yields the protein CSVDSGGTRNEQFF.

V gene TRBV7-8 combines with J gene TRBJ2-7; tentative D call: TRBD1 (6 bases). Trimming left V 3 bases short and J 4 bases short, with 22 bases between. Per the germline V gene, CDR1 is SGHVS and CDR2 is FQNEAQ. The CDR3 sequence is 17 residues long. The CDR3 nucleotides read TGTGCCAGCAGCTTTTTTACGACGGTCCAGGGGCTGTACGAGCAGTACTTC. This encodes CASSFFTTVQGLYEQYF.

The chain joins TRBV27 to TRBJ1-6, with D maybe TRBD1 (6 bases). The CDR3 length is 14 residues. Germline CDR1 and CDR2: MNHEY and SMNVEV (reference sequence). The V end was cut by 4 bases, the J end by 5 bases, with 9 bases between. The CDR3 sequence is CASSSRGDNSPLHF. The CDR3 region has the DNA TGTGCCAGCAGTTCCAGGGGAGATAATTCACCCCTCCACTTT.

This rearrangement joins TRBV7-9 to TRBJ1-4; 8 bases agree with TRBD1. After removal of 2 bases from V and 5 bases from J, the junction contained 7 bases not matched to a gene. CDR3 length: 16 amino acids. The germline CDR1 and CDR2 sequences are SEHNR and FQNEAQ (reference sequence). The CDR3 coding sequence is TGTGCCAGCAGCTTACCGACAGGGGTTGAAAATGAAAAACTGTTTTTT. It codes for CASSLPTGVENEKLFF.

The chain employs TRBV5-6 and TRBJ1-4; the D is unclear. The germline gives CDR1 SGHDT, CDR2 YYEEEE. The ends were cut back, 2 bases at V and 6 bases at J, with 11 bases in the middle. The CDR3 is 14 amino acids. CDR3: CASSFQLADEKLFF. The CDR3 DNA is TGTGCCAGCAGCTTCCAGCTAGCCGATGAAAAACTGTTTTTT.

This sequence joins TRBV11-1 and TRBJ1-1; D might be TRBD1 (6 bases). The CDR3 spans 12 residues. V was pared by 8 bases and J by 7 bases, with 14 bases between. CDR1 and CDR2 (germline): SGHAT, FQDESV (reference sequence). The CDR3: CASGQGQGEAFF. The CDR3 DNA sequence: TGTGCCAGCGGCCAGGGGCAGGGTGAAGCTTTCTTT.

V is TRBV23-1 and J is TRBJ1-1; TRBD1 matches 7 bases. TRBV23-1 is filed as an ORF, its function uncertain. Trimming at V came to 0 bases and at J to 3 bases, leaving 13 bases not matched to a gene. This CDR3 region has 18 residues. The CDR3 reads CASSQSSPLTGPDTEAFF. The CDR3 DNA sequence: TGCGCCAGCAGTCAATCTTCCCCCCTGACAGGGCCAGACACTGAAGCTTTCTTT.

V is TRBV27 and J is TRBJ1-2; the match to TRBD1 covers 7 bases. CDR3 length: 13 amino acids. J gave up 4 bases and V 5 bases, and 4 bases lay outside the gene matches. Germline loops: CDR1 MNHEY, CDR2 SMNVEV (reference sequence). CDR3 sequence reads: CASSPGQTYGYTF. In nucleotides, the CDR3 is TGTGCCAGCAGTCCGGGACAGACCTATGGCTACACCTTC.